This TCR beta chain stems from a study of regulatory T cells in long-lasting Graves disease. This clonotype was observed many times. Construction of TCR beta libraries relied on iRepertoire HTBI primers and on Arm-PCR targeting CDR3 regions. A single record per CDR3 protein comes from TCRdb applying MiXCR to the multiplex PCR reads. The table shows roughly 430,000 distinct CDR3 sequences, with roughly a fifth occurring only once. Indicated time point: persistent/refractory GD, antithyroid drugs over 5 years with positive TRAb. There was RNA extracted from PBMCs, and the TCR library was made from it. The patients included were those that came from an endocrinology department in Xi'an, China. V gave up 8 bases and J gave up 4 bases, with 14 bases separating them. The CDR3 is 14 residues long. Germline V gene data show CDR1 as SNHLY and CDR2 as FYNNEI.

Source: peripheral blood mononuclear cells (PBMCs), taken when the disease was refractory, from a patient treated with antithyroid drugs. This receptor was taken from a female donor with Graves disease. V gene TRBV2 combines with J gene TRBJ1-4, with D maybe TRBD1 (5 bases). The CDR3 loop reads CASQAGDYNEKLFF. CDR3 DNA: TGTGCCAGCCAGGCCGGGGACTATAATGAAAAACTGTTTTTT.